The clone carrying this T cell receptor beta chain has just one count. This sample was included in a study of technical replicates of blood from a handful of donors. The CDR3 sequence is 15 residues long. Germline CDR1 SGHTA, CDR2 FQGTGA. The ends lost 2 bases at V and 4 bases at J; junction bases unmatched: 4. TCRdb's copy holds only in-frame clones and misses some; the assay was immunoSEQ multiplex PCR. This table has around 68,000 clones, nearly 98% appearing once. The receptor was isolated from a human donor in good health. The rearrangement uses TRBV7-3 and TRBJ2-1; 8 bases match TRBD2. The sequencing input was T cells isolated from PBMCs. In DNA, the CDR3 is TGTGCCAGCAGCTTAGGTAGCGGGAAGTACAATGAGCAGTTCTTC. As protein: CASSLGSGKYNEQFF.